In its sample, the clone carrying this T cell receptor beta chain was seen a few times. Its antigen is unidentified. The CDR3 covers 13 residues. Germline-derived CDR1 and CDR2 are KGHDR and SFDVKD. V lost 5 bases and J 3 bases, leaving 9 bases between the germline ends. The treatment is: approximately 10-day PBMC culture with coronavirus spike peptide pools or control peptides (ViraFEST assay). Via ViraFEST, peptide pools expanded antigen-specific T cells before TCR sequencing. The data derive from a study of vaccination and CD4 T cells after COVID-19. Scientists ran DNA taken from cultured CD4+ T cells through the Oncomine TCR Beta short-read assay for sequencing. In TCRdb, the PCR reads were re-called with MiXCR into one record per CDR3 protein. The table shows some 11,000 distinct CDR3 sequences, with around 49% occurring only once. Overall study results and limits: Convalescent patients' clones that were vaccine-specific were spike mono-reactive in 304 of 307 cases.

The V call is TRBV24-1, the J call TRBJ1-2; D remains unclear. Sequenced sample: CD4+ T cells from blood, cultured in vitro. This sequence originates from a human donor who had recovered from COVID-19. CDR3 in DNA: TGTGCCACCAGTGCTTCGTGGGACTATGGCTACACCTTC. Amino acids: CATSASWDYGYTF.